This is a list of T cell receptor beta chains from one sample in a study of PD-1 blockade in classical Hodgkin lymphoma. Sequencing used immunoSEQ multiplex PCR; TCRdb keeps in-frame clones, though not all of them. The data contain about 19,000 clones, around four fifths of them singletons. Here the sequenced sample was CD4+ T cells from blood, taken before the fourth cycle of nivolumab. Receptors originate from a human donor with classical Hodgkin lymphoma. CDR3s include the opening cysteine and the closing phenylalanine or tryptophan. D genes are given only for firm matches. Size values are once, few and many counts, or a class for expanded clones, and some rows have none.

TGTGCCAGCAGCTCCGGACTAGCGGGAGCGACCTGGAACACCGGGGAGCTGTTTTTT	CASSSGLAGATWNTGELFF	once	TRBJ2-2	TRBV7-8	TRBD2	19
TGTGCCAGCAGCTTAGCGTCCGGACTAGCGGGCACCGGGGAGCTGTTTTTT	CASSLASGLAGTGELFF	.	TRBJ2-2	TRBV7-8	TRBD2	17
TGCGCCAGCAGCCAAGAGTTCGGTGCGGGGTCCACAGATACGCAGTATTTT	CASSQEFGAGSTDTQYF	few	TRBJ2-3	TRBV4-1	.	17
TGTGCCAGCAGCTTGACGGGGGCCGGAGAAAAACTGTTTTTT	CASSLTGAGEKLFF	.	TRBJ1-4	TRBV5-4	.	14
TGCGCCAGCAGCCAAGAACGGGGGGTAGGCCCCCAGCATTTT	CASSQERGVGPQHF	.	TRBJ1-5	TRBV4-1	.	14
TGTGCCAGCAGGACAGGGAGGAATCAGCCCCAGCATTTT	CASRTGRNQPQHF	.	TRBJ1-5	TRBV6-5	TRBD1	13
TGTGCCAGTAGTATTAGGTCAGGGGTAGGGGCCGGGGAGCTGTTTTTT	CASSIRSGVGAGELFF	.	TRBJ2-2	TRBV19	.	16
TGCGCCAGCAGCCTGAGGACGGACAGCTACGAGCAGTACTTC	CASSLRTDSYEQYF	.	TRBJ2-7	TRBV4-1	.	14
TGTGCCAGCAGGGAAAATGCTAACTATGGCTACACCTTC	CASRENANYGYTF	medium-sized	TRBJ1-2	TRBV2	.	13
TGCGCCAGCAGCTTGGGGCTGACATATGGCTACACCTTC	CASSLGLTYGYTF	.	TRBJ1-2	TRBV5-1	.	13
TGCAGCGTTGAATCACCCCGACTAGCGGGAGTTGTCCATGAGCAGTTCTTC	CSVESPRLAGVVHEQFF	.	TRBJ2-1	TRBV29-1	TRBD2	17
TGTGCCAGCAGGACAGGGACTGGGGCCAACGTCCTGACTTTC	CASRTGTGANVLTF	.	TRBJ2-6	TRBV2	TRBD1	14
TGTGCCAGCAGTTTTTTTAGGGACAGCGCCGTCGGTTTC	CASSFFRDSAVGF	.	TRBJ2-7	TRBV2	TRBD1	13
TGCGCCAGCAGCCAAGATTATTCGGGAGGCGCTGAGCAGTTCTTC	CASSQDYSGGAEQFF	.	TRBJ2-1	TRBV4-1	TRBD2	15
TGTGCCAGCAGTGAACGGGGACACCAAGAGACCCAGTACTTC	CASSERGHQETQYF	once	TRBJ2-5	TRBV6-1	.	14
TGTGCCAGCAAACAGGGAGAGTCTGAAGCTTTCTTT	CASKQGESEAFF	few	TRBJ1-1	TRBV6-5	.	12
TGTGCCAGCAGTACAGGGTCGGGCAATCAGCCCCAGCATTTT	CASSTGSGNQPQHF	.	TRBJ1-5	TRBV28	.	14
TGTGCCAGCAGCTTGGCGGGACAGGGGGCGCATGAGCAGTTCTTC	CASSLAGQGAHEQFF	.	TRBJ2-1	TRBV5-4	TRBD1	15
TGTGCCAGCAGTTCCCTAGGACAGGGCGGGTATGGCTACACCTTC	CASSSLGQGGYGYTF	.	TRBJ1-2	TRBV28	TRBD1	15
TGCGCCAGCAGCCAATCCACCTCCATAGCGGCTTCTAGCACAGATACGCAGTATTTT	CASSQSTSIAASSTDTQYF	once	TRBJ2-3	TRBV4-1	.	19